This entry concerns a single T cell receptor (beta chain). This entry is derived from a study of blood T cell repertoires in COVID-19. Produced via immunoSEQ multiplex PCR; TCRdb's table is partial and in-frame only. The table has 60,000 to 85,000 clones, roughly 89% seen once. Losses at the gene ends were 4 bases for V and 4 bases for J; bases not matched to a gene: 16. This CDR3 has 17 residues. CDR1 and CDR2 from the germline V gene are SGHRS and YFSETQ. V is TRBV5-1 and J is TRBJ2-7; 8 nucleotides line up with TRBD2. This TCR came from a woman in her 50s with active COVID-19. Specimen: peripheral blood. For the CDR3, the DNA is TGCGCCAGCAGCCTGGATGGTAGCGGGACCCCCTTGTACGAGCAGTACTTC. Translation: CASSLDGSGTPLYEQYF.